These 29 T cell receptor beta chains originate from one sample sequenced in a study of T cell responses to AZD1222 COVID-19 vaccine (dated by TCRdb to about 2021). Explained via the paper, the time point label denotes: about 28 days (+/-7) after the second vaccine dose. The library was built by means of the immunoSEQ multiplex PCR assay. TCRdb's version of the immuneACCESS table is confined to in-frame rearrangements and falls short of the full clone set. An unresolved V gene accounts for under half of the shortfall where checked; the remainder is of unknown origin. This sample holds 70,000 or so clones; roughly 83% were observed only once. The ten largest clones add up to roughly 25% of the sample. The specimen was peripheral blood, collected 28 days after the second AZD1222 dose. Source of these receptors: an adult who received the AZD1222 COVID-19 vaccine.

This clone was detected a few times. The rearrangement joins TRBV30 to TRBJ1-5; D is unclear. This CDR3 comprises 14 residues. V was clipped by 0 bases and J by 2 bases, with 8 bases between them. Per germline, CDR1 GTSNPN and CDR2 SVGIG (reference sequence). In DNA, the CDR3 is TGTGCCTGGAGTGTAACTGGGGGCAATCAGCCCCAGCATTTT. Its protein is CAWSVTGGNQPQHF.

This sequence joins TRBV7-9 and TRBJ1-3; D is uncertain. V was pared by 3 bases and J by 0 bases, with 6 bases between. Germline V gives CDR1 SEHNR, CDR2 FQNEAQ (reference sequence). This CDR3 region has 14 residues. The CDR3 nucleotides read TGTGCCAGCAGCTTTATGAGCTCTGGAAACACCATATATTTT. It specifies CASSFMSSGNTIYF.

The chain combines TRBV5-1 with TRBJ2-7; 10 bases align to TRBD1. J was trimmed by 6 bases and V by 0 bases; bases with no gene match: 6. Germline-derived CDR1 and CDR2 are SGHRS and YFSETQ. This CDR3 contains 15 residues. The CDR3 bases are TGCGCCAGCAGCTTGGCGGGACAGGGGTTTTCCGAGCAGTACTTC. This encodes CASSLAGQGFSEQYF.

V gene TRBV19 combines with J gene TRBJ2-6; unclear D gene. V lost 3 bases, J lost 1 base, and 4 bases lay in between. This CDR3 has 14 residues. From germline, CDR1 is LNHDA and CDR2 SQIVND (reference sequence). The CDR3 reads CASSIQSGANVLTF. The CDR3 DNA reads as TGTGCCAGTAGTATCCAATCTGGGGCCAACGTCCTGACTTTC. Full variable domain (rest looked up from reference TRBV19 and TRBJ2-6): DGGITQSPKYLFRKEGQNVTLSCEQNLNHDAMYWYRQDPGQGLRLIYYSQIVNDFQKGDIAEGYSVSREKKESFPLTVTSAQKNPTAFYLCASSIQSGANVLTFGAGSRLTVL.

The chain has TRBV19 and TRBJ2-3; 8 bases map to TRBD2. V lost 7 bases, J lost 6 bases, and 12 bases stayed unmatched. CDR1 LNHDA and CDR2 SQIVND come from the germline V gene (reference sequence). There are 15 residues in the CDR3. Here the CDR3 reads CASKMGTSSFDTQYF. The DNA for the CDR3 is TGTGCCAGTAAAATGGGGACTAGTTCCTTTGATACGCAGTATTTT.

The J gene is TRBJ1-3, the V gene TRBV6-1; no clear D gene. Trimming removed 2 bases from V and 4 bases from J, with 6 bases in between. The CDR3 sequence is 13 residues long. CDR1 is MNHNS, CDR2 SASEGT, per germline. CDR3: CASSESEGNTIYF. The CDR3 bases are TGTGCCAGCAGTGAATCTGAGGGAAACACCATATATTTT.

J is TRBJ1-3 and V is TRBV5-1, with D possibly being TRBD1 (5 bases). V was trimmed by 4 bases and J by 4 bases, leaving 12 bases between them. This CDR3 is built from 14 residues. Germline V gives CDR1 SGHRS, CDR2 YFSETQ. The CDR3, as DNA: TGCGCCAGCAGCGCCGGACAAGGGGGAAACACCATATATTTT. Protein product: CASSAGQGGNTIYF.

V usage is TRBV5-1 and J usage is TRBJ2-1; D possibly uses TRBD1 or TRBD2 (7 bases each). The V gene's germline CDR1 is SGHRS and CDR2 YFSETQ. The CDR3 runs to 15 residues. V was pared by 3 bases and J by 5 bases, with 15 bases between. CDR3: CASSSRGGRDNEQFF. In DNA, the CDR3 is TGCGCCAGCAGCTCCAGGGGGGGGCGGGACAATGAGCAGTTCTTC.

The V and J genes are TRBV7-9 and TRBJ2-3; the D is unclear. Germline V CDR1 and CDR2: SEHNR, FQNEAQ (reference sequence). V was trimmed by 8 bases and J by 1 base, leaving 13 bases between them. There are 14 residues in the CDR3. Written as DNA, the CDR3 is TGTGCCAGCCAGACTGAGAGACGCACAGATACGCAGTATTTT. As protein: CASQTERRTDTQYF.

The DNA for the CDR3 is TGCGCCACCAGACAGTACAATGAGCAGTTCTTC. Protein product: CATRQYNEQFF. The chain carries TRBV5-1 and TRBJ2-1; perhaps TRBD1 as D (5 bases). Trimming took 9 bases from V and 4 from J, leaving 8 bases between them. Germline values: CDR1 SGHRS, CDR2 YFSETQ. This CDR3 comprises 11 residues. Filled out from reference TRBV5-1 and TRBJ2-1, the complete variable domain reads KAGVTQTPRYLIKTRGQQVTLSCSPISGHRSVSWYQQTPGQGLQFLFEYFSETQRNKGNFPGRFSGRQFSNSRSEMNVSTLELGDSALYLCATRQYNEQFFGPGTRLTVL.

The chain recombines TRBV4-1 with TRBJ1-4; 8 nucleotides match TRBD1. The CDR3 contains 17 residues. Looked up from germline, CDR1 is MGHRA and CDR2 is YSYEKL. The V and J ends lost 4 bases and 3 bases, in that order; junction bases with no gene match: 10. The DNA for the CDR3 is TGCGCCAGCAGCCCAGGACAGGGAATGAGGGCTAATGAAAAACTGTTTTTT. Translated, it gives CASSPGQGMRANEKLFF.

V is TRBV5-1 and J is TRBJ1-3; TRBD1 matches 11 bases. Trimming removed 4 bases from V and 0 bases from J; junction bases left unmatched: 3. This CDR3 has 16 amino acids. The germline gives CDR1 SGHRS, CDR2 YFSETQ. The CDR3 DNA is TGCGCCAGCAGCCCCGGACAGGGGGCCTCTGGAAACACCATATATTTT. It yields the protein CASSPGQGASGNTIYF.

The chain employs TRBV28 and TRBJ1-2; D remains unclear. Germline CDR1 and CDR2: MDHEN and SYDVKM. This CDR3 region has 12 residues. V lost 3 bases, J lost 4 bases, and 6 bases lay in between. DNA of the CDR3: TGTGCCAGCAGTTTGCAGCTCTATGGCTACACCTTC. The encoded protein is CASSLQLYGYTF.

J is TRBJ2-2 and V is TRBV6-6; unclear D gene. Germline lookup yields CDR1 MNHNY and CDR2 SVGAGI (reference sequence). This CDR3 has 12 residues. The ends were cut back, 8 bases at V and 5 bases at J, with 9 bases in the middle. This chain's CDR3 is CASRYGTGELFF. Written as DNA, the CDR3 is TGTGCCAGCCGGTATGGGACCGGGGAGCTGTTTTTT.

This clone occurred a few times. This chain uses TRBV7-9 with TRBJ2-7, with 8 bases that match TRBD2. V was pared by 3 bases and J by 0 bases, with 7 bases of the junction left unmatched. This CDR3 comprises 16 residues. From germline, CDR1 is SEHNR and CDR2 FQNEAQ (reference sequence). CDR3 protein: CASSFPPGRDSYEQYF. The CDR3 nucleotides read TGTGCCAGCAGCTTCCCTCCCGGGAGGGACTCCTACGAGCAGTACTTC.

The chain couples TRBV7-2 to TRBJ2-5; possibly TRBD1 for D (7 bases). CDR3 length: 14 residues. V was shortened by 3 bases and J by 3 bases, with 11 bases between the two germline ends. Germline CDR1 SGHTA, CDR2 FQGNSA. The CDR3 here is CASSFQGGKETQYF. DNA for the CDR3: TGTGCCAGCAGCTTCCAGGGGGGCAAAGAGACCCAGTACTTC.

The V gene is TRBV6-1, the J gene TRBJ1-1; perhaps TRBD1 as D (5 bases). Trimming shortened V by 3 bases and J by 8 bases, and 16 bases separated the two germline ends. In germline, CDR1 is MNHNS, CDR2 SASEGT. CDR3 length equals 14 residues. The CDR3 region is CASSDGRALTEAFF. CDR3 DNA: TGTGCCAGCAGTGATGGCAGGGCATTAACCGAAGCTTTCTTT.

This sequence joins TRBV18 and TRBJ2-7; D uncertain. Germline V lookup: CDR1 KGHSH, CDR2 LQKENI. V was cut by 3 bases and J by 4 bases, with 7 bases left in between. The length of the CDR3 is 12 residues. CDR3 DNA sequence: TGTGCCAGCTCACCCGAAGGATACGAGCAGTACTTC. Translating gives CASSPEGYEQYF. Based on the CDR3 plus reference TRBV18 and TRBJ2-7, the full variable domain is NAGVMQNPRHLVRRRGQEARLRCSPMKGHSHVYWYRQLPEEGLKFMVYLQKENIIDESGMPKERFSAEFPKEGPSILRIQQVVRGDSAAYFCASSPEGYEQYFGPGTRLTVT.

The chain is built from TRBV3-1 (or the pseudogene TRBV3-2) and TRBJ2-1, with 8 bases that match TRBD1. With V trimmed by 3 bases and J by 12 bases, 7 bases remained unmatched. There are 13 residues in the CDR3. Germline V gene sequence: CDR1 LGHDT, CDR2 YNNKEL (reference sequence). CDR3 sequence (DNA): TGTGCCAGCAGCCAGACAGGACAGGGACGGCAGTTCTTC. Its translation: CASSQTGQGRQFF.

The J gene is TRBJ1-2, the V gene TRBV5-4; D is unclear. V shed 0 bases and J shed 0 bases, with 3 bases lying between them. The germline CDR1 and CDR2 sequences are SGHNT and YYREEE (reference sequence). This CDR3 is built from 13 residues. CDR3 residues: CASSLGPNYGYTF. In DNA, the CDR3 is TGTGCCAGCAGCTTGGGACCTAACTATGGCTACACCTTC.

V is TRBV5-1 and J is TRBJ2-5; either TRBD1 or TRBD2 may supply D (6 bases each). The germline CDR1 and CDR2 sequences are SGHRS and YFSETQ. The germline V and J ends were trimmed by 4 bases and 1 base, with 14 bases remaining between them. This CDR3 region has 15 residues. The CDR3 bases are TGCGCCAGCAGCGCACCCACGGGGGCCCAAGAGACCCAGTACTTC. It codes for CASSAPTGAQETQYF.

The chain carries TRBV5-1 and TRBJ2-7; TRBD1 aligns across 8 bases. Trimming cost V 6 bases and J 1 base; bases outside gene matches: 6. Germline CDR1 reads SGHRS; CDR2 reads YFSETQ. CDR3 size: 14 residues. The CDR3 DNA follows: TGCGCCAGCACCTCGGACAGGGCTTCCTACGAGCAGTACTTC. It translates to CASTSDRASYEQYF.

The rearrangement uses TRBV18 and TRBJ1-2; D perhaps matches TRBD1 (5 bases). Deletions cut 3 bases from V and 6 bases from J, with 26 bases between. CDR1 and CDR2 (germline): KGHSH, LQKENI. The CDR3 is 18 residues long. CDR3 DNA sequence: TGTGCCAGCTCACCCTTGAGAACTTCCGGGACGGCCAACCATGGCTACACCTTC. As protein: CASSPLRTSGTANHGYTF.

V is TRBV7-9 and J is TRBJ2-7; a possible D gene is TRBD2 (6 bases). The ends were cut back, 6 bases at V and 2 bases at J, with 14 bases in the middle. Germline CDR1 reads SEHNR; CDR2 reads FQNEAQ (reference sequence). The CDR3 consists of 14 residues. The CDR3 reads CASSWSGLAYEQYF. The CDR3 nucleotides are TGTGCCAGCAGTTGGAGCGGGCTCGCCTACGAGCAGTACTTC. The full variable domain, rest sourced from reference TRBV7-9 and TRBJ2-7, is DTGVSQNPRHKITKRGQNVTFRCDPISEHNRLYWYRQTLGQGPEFLTYFQNEAQLEKSRLLSDRFSAERPKGSFSTLEIQRTEQGDSAMYLCASSWSGLAYEQYFGPGTRLTVT.

The chain is built from TRBV9 and TRBJ2-1; TRBD2 matches at 11 bases. After removal of 3 bases from V and 0 bases from J, the junction contained 8 bases not matched to a gene. The germline gives CDR1 SGDLS, CDR2 YYNGEE. The CDR3 sequence is 18 residues long. CDR3 sequence reads: CASSDHLAGGSSYNEQFF. The DNA for the CDR3 is TGTGCCAGCAGCGACCATCTAGCGGGGGGAAGCTCCTACAATGAGCAGTTCTTC.

The chain links TRBV6-1 to TRBJ1-1; D not resolved. Trimming took off 0 bases at V and 4 bases at J, with 9 bases between the two ends. The CDR3 totals 14 residues. CDR1 and CDR2 (germline): MNHNS, SASEGT. The CDR3 coding sequence is TGTGCCAGCAGTGAAGCCCCAGAAGGCACTGAAGCTTTCTTT. Translated: CASSEAPEGTEAFF.

The chain combines TRBV18 with TRBJ2-6, with D possibly TRBD1 on 5 matching bases. V was pared by 3 bases and J by 0 bases, with 12 bases between. This CDR3 has 17 residues. From germline, CDR1 is KGHSH and CDR2 LQKENI. CDR3 in amino acids: CASSPRQISSGANVLTF. As DNA, the CDR3 is TGTGCCAGCTCACCTAGACAGATCTCCTCTGGGGCCAACGTCCTGACTTTC.

The chain uses TRBV2 and TRBJ2-2; a weak D match, TRBD2 (7 bases). Between the trimmed V and J ends, which lost 0 bases and 7 bases, there was a span of 15 bases. The CDR3 contains 16 residues. CDR1 is SNHLY, CDR2 FYNNEI, per germline. CDR3 residues: CASSEAGRGFGGELFF. CDR3 in DNA: TGTGCCAGCAGTGAAGCGGGGAGGGGGTTTGGCGGGGAGCTGTTTTTT.

The rearrangement links TRBV5-1 to TRBJ2-7; D may be TRBD1 (5 bases). There are 13 residues in the CDR3. Trimming took off 3 bases at V and 5 bases at J, with 12 bases between the two ends. Germline V CDR1 and CDR2: SGHRS, YFSETQ. The CDR3 loop is CASSSPGSDEQYF. CDR3 in DNA: TGCGCCAGCAGCTCACCAGGGTCCGACGAGCAGTACTTC.